The rows below give T cell receptor beta chains drawn from one sample of a study of blood T cell repertoires in COVID-19. Assay used: immunoSEQ multiplex PCR; TCRdb lists only in-frame clones, some missing. The table lists about 120,000 clones, 90% of them singletons. Sample: peripheral blood. These TCRs come from a human donor with active COVID-19. The donor label of this sample is uncertain. Both conserved end residues are part of each CDR3. The order of the fields is D gene, V gene, J gene, clone size, CDR3 DNA, CDR3 protein. D genes are given only for firm matches. Clone size is stated in some rows and not others, as once, few, many or a class when expanded.

d_call: -
v_call: TRBV9
j_call: TRBJ1-2
clone_size: -
cdr3_nt: TGTGCCAGCAGCGTAGAAGAGGGAAGGGGGTATGGCTACACCTTC
cdr3_aa: CASSVEEGRGYGYTF

d_call: TRBD2
v_call: TRBV4-2
j_call: TRBJ2-1
clone_size: -
cdr3_nt: TGTGCCAGCAGCCACGGACTAGCGGGGTATGAGCAGTTCTTC
cdr3_aa: CASSHGLAGYEQFF

d_call: -
v_call: TRBV5-1
j_call: TRBJ1-6
clone_size: -
cdr3_nt: TGCGCCAGCAGCTCGCTACCGGATTCACCCCTCCACTTT
cdr3_aa: CASSSLPDSPLHF

d_call: TRBD1
v_call: TRBV4-1
j_call: TRBJ2-3
clone_size: -
cdr3_nt: TGCGCCAGCAGCCAAGTAAACACCGGGACAGGGGGCACAGATACGCAGTATTTT
cdr3_aa: CASSQVNTGTGGTDTQYF

d_call: -
v_call: TRBV3-1/TRBV3-2
j_call: TRBJ1-5
clone_size: few
cdr3_nt: TGTGCCAGCAGCCAATACGGGAGCAATCAGCCCCAGCATTTT
cdr3_aa: CASSQYGSNQPQHF

d_call: -
v_call: TRBV18
j_call: TRBJ2-1
clone_size: -
cdr3_nt: TGTGCCAGCTCACCATCTCAGGGGCCCTACAATGAGCAGTTCTTC
cdr3_aa: CASSPSQGPYNEQFF

d_call: TRBD2
v_call: TRBV19
j_call: TRBJ2-3
clone_size: -
cdr3_nt: TGTGCCAGTAGTATAGATTTAGGGACTACCACAGATACGCAGTATTTT
cdr3_aa: CASSIDLGTTTDTQYF

d_call: -
v_call: TRBV10-2
j_call: TRBJ1-1
clone_size: -
cdr3_nt: TGCGCCAGCAGTGATAGTAGGGGCTTCGGCACTGAAGCTTTCTTT
cdr3_aa: CASSDSRGFGTEAFF

d_call: TRBD1
v_call: TRBV6-5
j_call: TRBJ2-3
clone_size: -
cdr3_nt: TGTGCCAGCAGTACTATGGGACAGGGTGCAGATACGCAGTATTTT
cdr3_aa: CASSTMGQGADTQYF

d_call: TRBD1
v_call: TRBV27
j_call: TRBJ2-7
clone_size: -
cdr3_nt: TGTGCCAGCAAAGCATCACCGGGACAGGCCTACGAGCAGTACTTC
cdr3_aa: CASKASPGQAYEQYF

d_call: -
v_call: TRBV7-9
j_call: TRBJ2-1
clone_size: -
cdr3_nt: TGTGCCAGCAGCTCCATAACAGAAAACTCCTACAATGAGCAGTTCTTC
cdr3_aa: CASSSITENSYNEQFF

d_call: TRBD1
v_call: TRBV6-4
j_call: TRBJ1-2
clone_size: -
cdr3_nt: TGTGCCAGCAGTCCCGACAGGGGGGGATATGGCTACACCTTC
cdr3_aa: CASSPDRGGYGYTF

d_call: TRBD1
v_call: TRBV7-9
j_call: TRBJ1-6
clone_size: -
cdr3_nt: TGTGCCAGCAGCTTTGCCCGGACAGGGTCTTACCTCCACTTT
cdr3_aa: CASSFARTGSYLHF